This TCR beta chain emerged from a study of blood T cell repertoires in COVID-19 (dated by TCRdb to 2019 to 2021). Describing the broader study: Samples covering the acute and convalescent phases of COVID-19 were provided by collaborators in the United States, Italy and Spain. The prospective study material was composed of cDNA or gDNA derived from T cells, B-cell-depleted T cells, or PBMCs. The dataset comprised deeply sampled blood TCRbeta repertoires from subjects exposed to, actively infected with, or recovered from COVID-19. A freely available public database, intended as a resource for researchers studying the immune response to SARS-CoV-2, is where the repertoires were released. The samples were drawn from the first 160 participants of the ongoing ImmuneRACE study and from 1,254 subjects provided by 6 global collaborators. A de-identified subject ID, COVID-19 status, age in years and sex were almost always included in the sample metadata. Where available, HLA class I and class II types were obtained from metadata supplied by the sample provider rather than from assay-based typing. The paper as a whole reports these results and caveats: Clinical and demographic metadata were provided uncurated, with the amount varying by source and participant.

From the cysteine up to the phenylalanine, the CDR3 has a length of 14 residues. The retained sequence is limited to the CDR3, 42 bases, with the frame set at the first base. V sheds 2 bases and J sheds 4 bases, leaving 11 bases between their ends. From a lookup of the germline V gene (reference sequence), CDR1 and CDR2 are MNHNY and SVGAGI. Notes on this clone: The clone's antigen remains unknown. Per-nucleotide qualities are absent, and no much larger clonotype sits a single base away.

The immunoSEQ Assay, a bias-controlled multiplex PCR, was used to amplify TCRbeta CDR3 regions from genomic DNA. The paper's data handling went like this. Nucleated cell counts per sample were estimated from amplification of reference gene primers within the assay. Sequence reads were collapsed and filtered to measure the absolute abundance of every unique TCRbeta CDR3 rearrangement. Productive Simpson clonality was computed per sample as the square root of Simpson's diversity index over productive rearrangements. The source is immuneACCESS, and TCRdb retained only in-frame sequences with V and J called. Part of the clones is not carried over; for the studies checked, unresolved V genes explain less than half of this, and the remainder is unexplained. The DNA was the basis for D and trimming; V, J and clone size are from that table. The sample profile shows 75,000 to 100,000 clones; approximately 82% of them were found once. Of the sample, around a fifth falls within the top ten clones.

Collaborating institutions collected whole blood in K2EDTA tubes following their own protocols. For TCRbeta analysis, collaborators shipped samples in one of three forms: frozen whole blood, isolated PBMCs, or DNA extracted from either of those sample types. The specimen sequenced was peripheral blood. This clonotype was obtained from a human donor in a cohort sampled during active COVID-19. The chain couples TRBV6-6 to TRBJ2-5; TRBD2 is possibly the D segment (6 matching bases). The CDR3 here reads CASSYGGIAETQYF. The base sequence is TGTGCCAGCAGTTACGGGGGGATTGCAGAGACCCAGTACTTC.